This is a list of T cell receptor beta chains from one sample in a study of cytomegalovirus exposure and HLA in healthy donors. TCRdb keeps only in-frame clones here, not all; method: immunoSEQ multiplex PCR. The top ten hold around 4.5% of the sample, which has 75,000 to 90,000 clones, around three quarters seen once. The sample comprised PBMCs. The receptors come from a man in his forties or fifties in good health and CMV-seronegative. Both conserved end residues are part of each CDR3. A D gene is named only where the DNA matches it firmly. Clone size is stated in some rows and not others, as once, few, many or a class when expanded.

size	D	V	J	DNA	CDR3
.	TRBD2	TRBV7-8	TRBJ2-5	TGTGCCAGCATTCCCCGACTAGCGGAAGAGACCCAGTACTTC	CASIPRLAEETQYF
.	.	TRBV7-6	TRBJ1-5	TGTGCCAGCAGCTTACTAACAGGACCTAGCAATCAGCCCCAGCATTTT	CASSLLTGPSNQPQHF
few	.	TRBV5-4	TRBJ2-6	TGTGCCAGCAGCTTAGCCGAAACCGGGGCCAACGTCCTGACTTTC	CASSLAETGANVLTF
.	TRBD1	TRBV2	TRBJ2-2	TGTGCCAGCAGCTTAAACCTACAGGGGGTGGGCGGGGAGCTGTTTTTT	CASSLNLQGVGGELFF
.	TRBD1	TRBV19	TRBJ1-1	TGTGCCAGTAGTCGGACAGGGGCGAACACTGAAGCTTTCTTT	CASSRTGANTEAFF
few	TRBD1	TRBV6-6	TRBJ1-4	TGTGCCAGCAGTTCGGGACAGGGAGTGACTAATGAAAAACTGTTTTTT	CASSSGQGVTNEKLFF
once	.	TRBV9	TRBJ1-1	TGTGCCAGCAGCCCGATTCAGGTTGGGACTGAAGCTTTCTTT	CASSPIQVGTEAFF
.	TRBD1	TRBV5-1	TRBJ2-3	TGCGCCAGCAGCTGGGCGGGACAGGGCCGAAAAGATACGCAGTATTTT	CASSWAGQGRKDTQYF
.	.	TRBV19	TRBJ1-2	TGTGCCAGTAGTATAGACCCCCTCGGTCTGCCGTATGGCTACACCTTC	CASSIDPLGLPYGYTF
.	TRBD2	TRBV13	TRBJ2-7	TGTGCCAGCAGCGACCAGCGGGAGGACTACGAGCAGTACTTC	CASSDQREDYEQYF